This TCR beta chain was sequenced in a study of identical twins. The study, taken as a whole, reports: Whereas memory repertoires showed no such difference, abundant cord blood beta clonotypes carried fewer insertions. Cross-sectional statistics underpinned the conclusions; the same donors were not followed.

Trimming took 2 bases from V and 3 from J; bases not matched to a gene: 7. Germline-derived CDR1 and CDR2 are MNHEY and SVGEGT. The CDR3 has 16 residues. A universal primer site arose from template switching, and cDNA bore unique molecular identifiers. TCRdb independently ran MiXCR on the 5' RACE reads; one entry per CDR3 protein. The repertoire has about 720,000 distinct CDR3 sequences, 8.5% to 9.5% of them found once; the top ten carry 0.75% to 1%. This clonotype was observed a few times. The target antigen is unknown. The data were also submitted as part of a second study, on yellow fever vaccine responses in identical twins.

The V call is TRBV6-2 or TRBV6-3, the J call TRBJ2-1, with TRBD2 matching 7 bases. The sequenced material came from PBMCs. This TCR derives from a woman between 18 and 29 years old in good health. In DNA form, the CDR3 reads TGTGCCAGCAGTTACGGGGGGAGGGGACTCTACAATGAGCAGTTCTTC. It is translated as CASSYGGRGLYNEQFF.